This TCR beta chain was sequenced in a study of OX40 agonist ivuxolimab in advanced cancers. This CDR3 has 15 residues. Between the trimmed V and J ends, which lost 3 bases and 2 bases, there was a span of 11 bases. From germline, CDR1 is LNHDA and CDR2 SQIVND (reference sequence). Drawing of blood for sampling happened at baseline, at cycle 4 day 1, and at cycle 7 day 1. This clone showed up just once. Profiled with immunoSEQ multiplex PCR; TCRdb holds only in-frame clones, not every one. The top ten clones hold 49% of a sample with 24,000 or so clones, approximately 91% of them seen once. The sequences come from CD4+ or CD8+ T cells sorted from blood, collected in a trial of the OX40 agonist ivuxolimab. This TCR was recovered from an adult with an advanced solid tumor such as melanoma, head and neck, liver or kidney cancer. The chain has TRBV19 and TRBJ2-1; the D gene is possibly TRBD1 (6 bases). In DNA form, the CDR3 reads TGTGCCAGTAGTATCGACCAGGGGACCTACAATGAGCAGTTCTTC. Its translation is CASSIDQGTYNEQFF.